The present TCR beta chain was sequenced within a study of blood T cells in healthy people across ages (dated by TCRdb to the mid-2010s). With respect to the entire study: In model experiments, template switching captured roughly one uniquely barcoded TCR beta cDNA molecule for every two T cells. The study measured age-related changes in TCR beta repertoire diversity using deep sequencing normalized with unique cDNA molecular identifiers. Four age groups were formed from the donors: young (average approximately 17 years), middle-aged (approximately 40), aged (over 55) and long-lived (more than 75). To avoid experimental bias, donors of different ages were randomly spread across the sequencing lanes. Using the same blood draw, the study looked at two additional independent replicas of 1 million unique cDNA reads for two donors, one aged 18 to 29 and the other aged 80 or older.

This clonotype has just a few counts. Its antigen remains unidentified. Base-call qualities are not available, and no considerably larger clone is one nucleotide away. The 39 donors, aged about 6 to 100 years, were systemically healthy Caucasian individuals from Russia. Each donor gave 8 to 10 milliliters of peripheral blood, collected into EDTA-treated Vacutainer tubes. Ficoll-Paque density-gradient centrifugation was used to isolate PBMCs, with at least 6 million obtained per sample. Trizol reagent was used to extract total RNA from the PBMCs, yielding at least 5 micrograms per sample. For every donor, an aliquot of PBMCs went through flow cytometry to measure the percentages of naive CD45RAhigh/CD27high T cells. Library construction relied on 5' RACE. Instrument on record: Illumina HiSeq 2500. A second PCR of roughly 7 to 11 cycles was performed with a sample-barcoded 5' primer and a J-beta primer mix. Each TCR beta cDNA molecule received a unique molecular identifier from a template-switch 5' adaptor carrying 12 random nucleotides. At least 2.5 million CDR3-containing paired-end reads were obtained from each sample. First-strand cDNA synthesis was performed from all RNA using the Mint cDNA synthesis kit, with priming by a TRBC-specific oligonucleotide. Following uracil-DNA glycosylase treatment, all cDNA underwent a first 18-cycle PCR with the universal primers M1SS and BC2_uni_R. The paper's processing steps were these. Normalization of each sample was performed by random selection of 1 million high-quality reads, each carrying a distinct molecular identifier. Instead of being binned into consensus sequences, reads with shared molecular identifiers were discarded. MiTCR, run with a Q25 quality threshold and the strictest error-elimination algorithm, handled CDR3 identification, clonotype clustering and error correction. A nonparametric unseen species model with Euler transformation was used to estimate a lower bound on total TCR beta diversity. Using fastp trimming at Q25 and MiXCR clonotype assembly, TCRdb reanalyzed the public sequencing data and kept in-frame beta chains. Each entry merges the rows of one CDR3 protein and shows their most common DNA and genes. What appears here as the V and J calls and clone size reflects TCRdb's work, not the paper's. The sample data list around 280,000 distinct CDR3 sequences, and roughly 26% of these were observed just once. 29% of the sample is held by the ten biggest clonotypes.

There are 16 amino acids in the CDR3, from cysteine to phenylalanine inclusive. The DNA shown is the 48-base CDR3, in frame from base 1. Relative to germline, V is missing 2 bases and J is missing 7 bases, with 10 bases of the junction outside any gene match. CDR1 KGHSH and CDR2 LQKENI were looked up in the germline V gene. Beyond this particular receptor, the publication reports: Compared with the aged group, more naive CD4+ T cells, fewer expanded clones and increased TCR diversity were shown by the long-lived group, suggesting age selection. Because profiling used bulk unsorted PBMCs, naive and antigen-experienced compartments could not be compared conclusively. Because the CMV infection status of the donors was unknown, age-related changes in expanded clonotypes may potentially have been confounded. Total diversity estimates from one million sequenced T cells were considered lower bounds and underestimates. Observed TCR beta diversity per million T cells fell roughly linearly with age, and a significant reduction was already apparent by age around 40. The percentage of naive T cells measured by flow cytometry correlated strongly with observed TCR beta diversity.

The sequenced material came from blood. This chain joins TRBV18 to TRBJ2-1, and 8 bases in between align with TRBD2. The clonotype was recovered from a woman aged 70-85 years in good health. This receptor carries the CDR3 CASSPTAGGAGNEQFF. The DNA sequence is TGTGCCAGCTCACCAACTGCGGGAGGAGCAGGGAATGAGCAGTTCTTC.